The 12 T cell receptor beta chains below were found in one sample sequenced in a study of blood T cell repertoires in COVID-19. Clones were read by immunoSEQ multiplex PCR, and TCRdb kept only the in-frame ones, dropping some. The profile shows just over 150,000 clones, 85% of them singletons. The sample comprised peripheral blood. Receptors were obtained from a human donor with acute or convalescent COVID-19. The donor label of this sample is uncertain.

The gene calls are TRBV6-2 or TRBV6-3 and TRBJ2-2; 9 bases are shared with TRBD2. Looked up from germline, CDR1 is MNHEY and CDR2 is SVGEGT. V lost 2 bases to trimming and J lost 6 bases; unmatched junction nucleotides: 4. There are 15 residues in the CDR3. CDR3 region: CASSYAGGLAGELFF. In DNA form, the CDR3 reads TGTGCCAGCAGTTACGCGGGGGGGCTAGCCGGGGAGCTGTTTTTT.

The chain joins TRBV3-1 (or the pseudogene TRBV3-2) to TRBJ1-1; D may be TRBD1 (5 bases). The CDR3 totals 13 residues. The germline V gene has CDR1 LGHDT and CDR2 YNNKEL (reference sequence). V lost 8 bases and J 6 bases, leaving 16 bases between the germline ends. CDR3 residues: CASGWGGSAEAFF. CDR3 nucleotides: TGTGCCAGCGGATGGGGGGGGAGCGCTGAAGCTTTCTTT.

CDR3 DNA sequence: TGTGCCAGCAGCTTGGAAAGGGGGAACCGCCGGCAGTACTTC. Protein: CASSLERGNRRQYF. The J gene is TRBJ2-7, the V gene TRBV5-4, with D possibly matching TRBD1 (6 bases). Germline loops: CDR1 SGHNT, CDR2 YYREEE (reference sequence). Trimming left V 0 bases short and J 9 bases short, with 16 bases between. CDR3 length: 14 residues.

This rearrangement joins TRBV15 to TRBJ1-5; 9 nucleotides line up with TRBD1. The trim removed 4 bases at V and 0 bases at J, leaving 7 bases unmatched. This CDR3 is built from 17 residues. The germline V gene encodes CDR1 LNHNV and CDR2 YYDKDF (reference sequence). CDR3: CATSTPPGQGSNQPQHF. The CDR3 bases are TGTGCCACCAGCACGCCTCCGGGACAGGGTAGCAATCAGCCCCAGCATTTT.

This clone was seen once. The chain recombines TRBV30 with TRBJ2-3, with D maybe TRBD2 (5 bases). Germline CDR1 and CDR2: GTSNPN and SVGIG (reference sequence). CDR3 length: 17 amino acids. V was cut by 4 bases and J by 1 base, with 21 bases left in between. CDR3 in DNA: TGTGCCTGGACCTCTCCACGCGGAGTGCGGGGCACAGATACGCAGTATTTT. It codes for CAWTSPRGVRGTDTQYF.

The rearrangement links TRBV14 to TRBJ2-2; D is undetermined. This CDR3 is 13 amino acids long. V gave up 1 base and J gave up 3 bases, with 3 bases separating them. Germline values: CDR1 SGHDN, CDR2 FVKESK. CDR3 protein: CASSQAYTGELFF. DNA of the CDR3: TGTGCCAGCAGCCAAGCGTACACCGGGGAGCTGTTTTTT.

V usage is TRBV29-1 and J usage is TRBJ2-2, with 8 bases matching TRBD1. This CDR3 spans 14 amino acids. Germline values: CDR1 SQVTM, CDR2 ANQGSEA. V dropped 5 bases and J dropped 4; count of bases not matched to a gene: 6. This CDR3 reads CSVSDRGGTGELFF. As DNA, the CDR3 is TGCAGCGTTTCCGACAGGGGTGGCACCGGGGAGCTGTTTTTT.

The V and J genes are TRBV4-1 and TRBJ1-3; D not resolved. Trimming removed 0 bases at V and 0 bases at J, with 12 bases between. Germline CDR1 and CDR2: MGHRA and YSYEKL. The CDR3 contains 17 residues. The CDR3 loop is CASSQDPRRDSGNTIYF. In DNA, the CDR3 is TGCGCCAGCAGCCAAGATCCAAGACGGGACTCTGGAAACACCATATATTTT.

The rearrangement links TRBV2 to TRBJ2-3, with 7 bases fitting TRBD2. CDR3 length equals 15 residues. Germline V gene data show CDR1 as SNHLY and CDR2 as FYNNEI. Germline trimming cut 8 bases from V and 3 bases from J; bases unmatched to any gene: 11. CDR3 in DNA: TGTGCCAGCCAGACTCGAGCGGGGACTACAGATACGCAGTATTTT. It translates to CASQTRAGTTDTQYF.

The chain links TRBV19 to TRBJ2-3; 10 bases line up with TRBD1. The CDR3 covers 16 residues. J lost 5 bases, V lost 0 bases, and 5 bases had no gene match. In germline, CDR1 is LNHDA, CDR2 SQIVND (reference sequence). The CDR3 region has the DNA TGTGCCAGTAGTATAGAGGACAGGGGGACGAGAGATACGCAGTATTTT. Protein sequence: CASSIEDRGTRDTQYF.

The chain is built from TRBV5-1 and TRBJ1-5; D might be TRBD1 (6 bases). The CDR3 is made up of 15 amino acids. The germline CDR1 and CDR2 sequences are SGHRS and YFSETQ. Trimming removed 0 bases from V and 6 bases from J, with 13 bases in between. CDR3 bases: TGCGCCAGCAGCTTGGACCCAGGGGCAGGTCAGCCCCAGCATTTT. It specifies CASSLDPGAGQPQHF.

This clone was counted once. The chain combines TRBV28 with TRBJ1-2; TRBD1 might be the D (6 bases). The CDR3 runs to 15 residues. V was pared by 5 bases and J by 6 bases, with 19 bases between. CDR1 is MDHEN, CDR2 SYDVKM, per germline. The CDR3 here is CASSPSGDNSDGYTF. CDR3 nucleotides: TGTGCCAGCAGTCCATCCGGGGACAATTCGGATGGCTACACCTTC.